The entry below gives a single TCR beta chain sequence along with its context. Its target is unknown. The length of the CDR3 is 14 residues. Per germline, CDR1 MNHNS and CDR2 SASEGT. Losses at the gene ends were 6 bases for V and 4 bases for J; bases not matched to a gene: 6. Though nominally healthy at sampling, donors likely had unrecorded immune exposures. The data are from a study of cytomegalovirus exposure and HLA in healthy donors. Study outcomes and limitations: According to the study, roughly 160 TCR beta chains were cytomegalovirus-associated.

The PCR made use of 60 Vbeta and 13 Jbeta primers. Clones were read by immunoSEQ multiplex PCR, and TCRdb kept only the in-frame ones, dropping some. In total, the table holds around 140,000 clones. Sequences were obtained from PBMCs. The clonotype originates from a woman aged 18-29 years in good health and CMV-seronegative. V and J are TRBV6-1 and TRBJ1-3; TRBD1 matches 7 bases. CDR3: CASSSTGIGNTIYF. In DNA form, the CDR3 reads TGTGCCAGCAGCTCGACAGGGATAGGAAACACCATATATTTT.